These 21 T cell receptor beta chains were sequenced from one sample in a study of vaccination and CD4 T cells after COVID-19. The Oncomine TCR Beta short-read assay sequenced DNA from cultured CD4+ T cells. Each CDR3 protein gets one entry after TCRdb re-called the PCR reads with MiXCR. Of roughly 14,000 distinct CDR3 sequences in the sample, 40% to 50% were seen once. Specified treatment: 10-day PBMC culture with coronavirus spike peptide pools or control peptides (ViraFEST assay). Antigens of these TCRs are unknown. Source: CD4+ T cells from blood, cultured in vitro, taken before SARS-CoV-2 vaccination. Receptors were obtained from a human donor who had recovered from COVID-19.

This clonotype counts as medium-sized. The rearrangement uses TRBV7-6 and TRBJ1-6; the D gene is possibly TRBD1 (5 bases). The ends were cut back, 0 bases at V and 9 bases at J, with 12 bases in the middle. CDR1 is SGHVS, CDR2 FNYEAQ, per germline. This CDR3 region has 15 residues. DNA for the CDR3: TGTGCCAGCAGCTTAGCGGCAGGGACGGGTTCACCCCTCCACTTT. Amino acid sequence: CASSLAAGTGSPLHF.

The chain carries TRBV12-3 or TRBV12-4 and TRBJ2-1, with D hard to call. The CDR3 has 15 amino acids. Trimming shortened V by 6 bases and J by 0 bases, and 12 bases separated the two germline ends. CDR3 DNA: TGTGCCAGCAGCCTAGAGCAGGTCTCCTACAATGAGCAGTTCTTC. Protein product: CASSLEQVSYNEQFF.

The gene calls are TRBV7-9 and TRBJ1-2; D gene uncertain. This CDR3 spans 16 amino acids. Germline V gene lookup returns CDR1 SEHNR and CDR2 FQNEAQ (reference sequence). Trimming stripped 5 bases from V and 8 bases from J, with 24 bases between. CDR3: CASSKVRALLDVGYTF. Here the CDR3 DNA reads TGTGCCAGCAGCAAAGTCCGGGCCTTATTAGATGTGGGCTACACCTTC.

The chain carries TRBV2 and TRBJ1-1; a weak D match, TRBD1 (5 bases). CDR1 is SNHLY and CDR2 is FYNNEI in the germline V gene. Between the trimmed V and J ends, which lost 11 bases and 5 bases, there was a span of 21 bases. CDR3 length equals 14 residues. CDR3 protein: CASKISQVFTEAFF. The CDR3 coding sequence is TGTGCCTCTAAAATCTCACAGGTCTTTACTGAAGCTTTCTTT.

This clonotype was counted between two and nine times. The J gene is TRBJ1-5, the V gene TRBV5-1; weak D call: TRBD1 (6 bases). Germline assignment: CDR1 SGHRS and CDR2 YFSETQ. The V end was cut by 4 bases, the J end by 3 bases, with 14 bases between. This CDR3 is 15 amino acids long. The DNA of the CDR3 is TGCGCCAGCAGCGCCGACGGACAGATCAATCAGCCCCAGCATTTT. This sequence encodes CASSADGQINQPQHF. The full variable domain, completed using reference TRBV5-1 and TRBJ1-5, is KAGVTQTPRYLIKTRGQQVTLSCSPISGHRSVSWYQQTPGQGLQFLFEYFSETQRNKGNFPGRFSGRQFSNSRSEMNVSTLELGDSALYLCASSADGQINQPQHFGDGTRLSIL.

V and J are TRBV20-1 and TRBJ2-5; 8 nucleotides match TRBD2. The germline V gene encodes CDR1 DFQATT and CDR2 SNEGSKA (reference sequence). This CDR3 has 13 residues. V trimming: 6 bases; J trimming: 3 bases; junction bases outside the gene matches: 6. CDR3 amino acids: CSAGWRGEETQYF. CDR3 sequence (DNA): TGCAGTGCCGGGTGGCGGGGGGAAGAGACCCAGTACTTC.

This clonotype came up a few times. The chain is built from TRBV20-1 and TRBJ2-5, with a possible D match to TRBD2 (5 bases). The CDR3 spans 15 residues. V was trimmed by 3 bases and J by 4 bases, leaving 18 bases between them. CDR1 and CDR2 (germline): DFQATT, SNEGSKA (reference sequence). The CDR3 nucleotides are TGCAGTGCTAGTTGGCTAGCATCGAGCATAGAGACCCAGTACTTC. This translates into CSASWLASSIETQYF.

The gene calls are TRBV7-9 and TRBJ1-5; 8 positions agree with TRBD1. This CDR3 spans 14 amino acids. CDR1 SEHNR and CDR2 FQNEAQ come from the germline V gene (reference sequence). J was trimmed by 3 bases and V by 5 bases; bases with no gene match: 3. The CDR3 reads CASSPTGDNQPQHF. The CDR3 DNA is TGTGCCAGCAGCCCGACAGGGGACAATCAGCCCCAGCATTTT.

The table lists this clonotype with a few counts. The genes are TRBV21-1 and TRBJ1-2. TRBV21-1 is shown as a pseudogene. CDR3 size: 14 residues. The CDR3 bases are TGTGCCAGCAGCAACGGTTTGGTTAACTATGGCTACACCTTC. This codes for CASSNGLVNYGYTF.

The rearrangement links TRBV20-1 to TRBJ2-1, with D maybe TRBD2 (6 bases). The germline gives CDR1 DFQATT, CDR2 SNEGSKA (reference sequence). V gave up 3 bases and J gave up 7 bases, with 13 bases separating them. The CDR3 contains 13 residues. CDR3 DNA: TGCAGTGCTAGGCTTCGTGCGGGAAATGAGCAGTTCTTC. Protein product: CSARLRAGNEQFF.

This clonotype has a single count. The gene calls are TRBV7-9 and TRBJ2-2, with D possibly matching TRBD1 (6 bases). In germline, CDR1 is SEHNR, CDR2 FQNEAQ (reference sequence). V was trimmed by 6 bases and J by 0 bases, leaving 20 bases between them. The CDR3 is made up of 18 amino acids. The CDR3 region is CASRSLGLGQANTGELFF. As DNA, the CDR3 is TGTGCCAGCAGGAGCTTAGGGTTGGGACAAGCGAACACCGGGGAGCTGTTTTTT.

The chain has TRBV20-1 and TRBJ2-5; no definite D call. Trimming removed 2 bases from V and 1 base from J, with 11 bases in between. Germline CDR1 reads DFQATT; CDR2 reads SNEGSKA (reference sequence). The CDR3 loop spans 14 amino acids. As DNA, the CDR3 is TGCAGTGCTAGATGGATGCTCACCCAAGAGACCCAGTACTTC. Translated, it gives CSARWMLTQETQYF.

The chain combines TRBV5-1 with TRBJ2-3; 12 nucleotides align to TRBD2. Looked up from germline, CDR1 is SGHRS and CDR2 is YFSETQ. V lost 4 bases and J lost 7; bases outside the gene matches: 4. CDR3 length: 14 residues. The CDR3 coding sequence is TGCGCCAGCAGCGGGACTAGCGGGCAATATACGCAGTATTTT. Encoded protein: CASSGTSGQYTQYF. The entire variable domain, with the rest obtained from reference TRBV5-1 and TRBJ2-3, is as follows: KAGVTQTPRYLIKTRGQQVTLSCSPISGHRSVSWYQQTPGQGLQFLFEYFSETQRNKGNFPGRFSGRQFSNSRSEMNVSTLELGDSALYLCASSGTSGQYTQYFGPGTRLTVL.

CDR3 sequence reads: CSARVGGNCEQYF. CDR3 DNA sequence: TGCAGTGCTAGAGTTGGCGGGAACTGCGAGCAGTACTTC. The rearrangement uses TRBV20-1 and TRBJ2-7; TRBD2 might be the D (6 bases). Germline CDR1 and CDR2: DFQATT and SNEGSKA (reference sequence). The CDR3 length is 13 residues. Trimming took off 1 base at V and 6 bases at J, with 13 bases between the two ends.

The chain joins TRBV30 to TRBJ2-5; possibly TRBD2 for D (6 bases). Trimming removed 5 bases at V and 5 bases at J, with 15 bases between. The germline V gene has CDR1 GTSNPN and CDR2 SVGIG (reference sequence). This CDR3 has 13 residues. CDR3 nucleotides: TGTGCCTGGGGAGGGCCCAGACAGGAGACCCAGTACTTC. Encoded protein: CAWGGPRQETQYF.

The chain employs TRBV12-3 or TRBV12-4 and TRBJ2-1, with D perhaps being TRBD1 or TRBD2 (6 bases each). V lost 2 bases to trimming and J lost 3 bases, with 11 bases between them. This CDR3 region has 15 residues. DNA of the CDR3: TGTGCCAGCAGTTTATCGGGGGCCGGCTACAATGAGCAGTTCTTC. Translation: CASSLSGAGYNEQFF.

V gene TRBV7-9 combines with J gene TRBJ1-1; D unclear. Germline assignment: CDR1 SEHNR and CDR2 FQNEAQ (reference sequence). The V end was cut by 2 bases, the J end by 7 bases, with 8 bases between. The CDR3 extends over 12 amino acids. CDR3 sequence (DNA): TGTGCCAGCAGCTTAAGAGCAGATGAAGCTTTCTTT. Encoded protein: CASSLRADEAFF.

The V call is TRBV3-1, the J call TRBJ2-3; no clear D. Germline values: CDR1 LGHDT, CDR2 YNNKEL (reference sequence). The CDR3 covers 13 residues. V gave up 2 bases and J gave up 6 bases, with 9 bases separating them. CDR3 amino acids: CASSQNLIDTQYF. In DNA, the CDR3 is TGTGCCAGCAGCCAAAACCTGATCGATACGCAGTATTTT.

The chain carries TRBV4-1 and TRBJ1-6; D not resolved. This CDR3 spans 15 amino acids. Germline values: CDR1 MGHRA, CDR2 YSYEKL. V dropped 4 bases and J dropped 6 bases, with 13 bases sitting between them. The CDR3 region has the DNA TGCGCCAGCAGCCGAACAGTGGACGGTAATTCACCCCTCCACTTT. Encoded protein: CASSRTVDGNSPLHF.

This clonotype has only a few counts. The rearrangement links TRBV6-1 to TRBJ1-5; D possibly corresponds to TRBD1 (5 bases). The CDR3 contains 13 residues. CDR1 is MNHNS and CDR2 is SASEGT in the germline V gene. V was clipped by 8 bases and J by 2 bases, with 10 bases between them. CDR3: CASGLQGNQPQHF. CDR3 in DNA: TGTGCCAGCGGGTTACAGGGCAATCAGCCCCAGCATTTT.

This clonotype turned up a few times. The chain is built from TRBV19 and TRBJ1-5, with unresolved D. The V end lost 1 base, the J end lost 6 bases, and 10 bases lay between the germline ends. The CDR3 spans 14 residues. Germline V gene data show CDR1 as LNHDA and CDR2 as SQIVND (reference sequence). DNA of the CDR3: TGTGCCAGTAGTATAGCAGAAGGGCCTCAGCCCCAGCATTTT. Its protein product is CASSIAEGPQPQHF.